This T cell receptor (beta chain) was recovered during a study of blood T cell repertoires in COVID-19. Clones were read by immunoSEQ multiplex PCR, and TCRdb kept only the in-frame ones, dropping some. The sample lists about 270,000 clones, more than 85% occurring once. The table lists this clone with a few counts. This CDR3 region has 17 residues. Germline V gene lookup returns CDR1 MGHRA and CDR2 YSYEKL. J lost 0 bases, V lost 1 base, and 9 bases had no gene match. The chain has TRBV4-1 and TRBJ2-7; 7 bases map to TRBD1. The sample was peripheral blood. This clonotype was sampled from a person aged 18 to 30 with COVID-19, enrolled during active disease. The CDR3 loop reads CASSQADPRGSSYEQYF. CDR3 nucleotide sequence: TGCGCCAGCAGCCAAGCCGACCCCAGGGGGAGCTCCTACGAGCAGTACTTC.